The clone carrying this T cell receptor beta chain was seen a few times. Its antigen is still unknown. Data came from immunoSEQ multiplex PCR; TCRdb stores just in-frame clones and leaves some out. The sample consists of 100,000 to 150,000 clones, 85% to 90% of them appearing once. Time point denoted: blood 2 weeks post-SBRT. The sample's treatment: 15 Gy SBRT to primary tumor, nephrectomy 4 weeks later. Clear cell pathology was present in this patient's renal cell carcinoma. The data were taken from a study of radiation and T cells in renal cell carcinoma. For the study at large: Nephrectomy followed 15 Gy stereotactic body radiation by 4 weeks. Study-wide results and limits: From baseline, blood top tumor clonotypes peaked at 2 weeks post-radiation. No pretreatment tumor biopsies were available for baseline clonotypes.

V trimming: 6 bases; J trimming: 1 base; junction bases outside the gene matches: 7. The germline gives CDR1 SGHTA, CDR2 FQGTGA. The CDR3 is 16 amino acids. The TCR originated in a woman aged 65 to 85 with renal cell carcinoma. This material consisted of blood, taken from a patient whose treatment included radiotherapy and nephrectomy. The V gene is TRBV7-3, the J gene TRBJ2-1, with 9 bases matching TRBD1. CDR3 amino acids: CASRSRTGESYNEQFF. DNA of the CDR3: TGTGCCAGCAGAAGCCGGACAGGGGAGTCCTACAATGAGCAGTTCTTC.